Each of the 16 T cell receptor beta chains below was sequenced from the same sample in a study of T cells in Graves' hyperthyroidism and ophthalmopathy. From RNA transcripts, TCR beta CDR3 regions were amplified. The HTBI primer set drove a first-round RT-PCR of the TCR CDR3. Using its own MiXCR run on the multiplex PCR reads, TCRdb lists one record per CDR3 protein. The repertoire consists of under 400,000 distinct CDR3 sequences, with around a sixth occurring once and the leading ten covering approximately 35%. The sequencing input was blood. The receptor set was obtained from a man aged 30-40 years with Graves' hyperthyroidism.

This clonotype was seen a few times. The chain links TRBV2 to TRBJ2-2; TRBD1 aligns across 8 bases. The CDR3 sequence is 15 residues long. CDR1 and CDR2 from the germline V gene are SNHLY and FYNNEI. J gave up 6 bases and V 5 bases, and 8 bases lay outside the gene matches. Here the CDR3 reads CASSPGTGNAGELFF. The DNA for the CDR3 is TGTGCCAGCAGTCCCGGGACAGGAAACGCCGGGGAGCTGTTTTTT.

This clonotype has ten or more counts. The CDR3 spells CASAEDRAISEQYF. The CDR3 DNA is TGTGCCAGCGCAGAGGACAGGGCGATCTCCGAGCAGTACTTC. The J gene is TRBJ2-7, the V gene TRBV27, with 8 positions matching TRBD1. Germline lookup yields CDR1 MNHEY and CDR2 SMNVEV (reference sequence). The CDR3 consists of 14 residues. The ends lost 8 bases at V and 6 bases at J; junction bases unmatched: 12.

This clonotype has a count of ten or more. The J gene is TRBJ2-5, the V gene TRBV6-1; the match to TRBD1 covers 8 bases. Germline-derived CDR1 and CDR2 are MNHNS and SASEGT. V shed 7 bases, J shed 4 bases, and the junction held 5 bases outside the gene matches. The length of the CDR3 is 13 residues. CDR3 amino acids: CASNTGGGETQYF. The CDR3 DNA is TGTGCCAGCAATACAGGGGGTGGAGAGACCCAGTACTTC.

This clonotype was counted a single time. This chain connects TRBV12-3 or TRBV12-4 to TRBJ2-3, with D perhaps matching TRBD1 (5 bases). The CDR3 covers 13 residues. Trimming left V 7 bases short and J 6 bases short, with 14 bases between. CDR3 nucleotide sequence: TGTGCCAGCACACTCGACAGAATCGATACGCAGTATTTT. It is translated as CASTLDRIDTQYF.

This clonotype was observed at least ten times. The chain uses TRBV28 and TRBJ2-7; 7 bases match TRBD2. J gave up 2 bases and V 7 bases, and 11 bases lay outside the gene matches. This CDR3 contains 15 residues. Germline assignment: CDR1 MDHEN and CDR2 SYDVKM. Written as DNA, the CDR3 is TGTGCCAGCACGTCCGGCGGGAGTCGGGCCTACGAGCAGTACTTC. Translation gives CASTSGGSRAYEQYF.

This chain joins TRBV10-3 and TRBJ2-7; D is uncertain. This CDR3 comprises 11 residues. CDR1 is ENHRY, CDR2 SYGVKD, per germline. V shed 10 bases and J shed 5 bases, with 12 bases lying between them. The CDR3 is CATRTQNEQYF. For the CDR3, the DNA is TGTGCCACCCGAACCCAGAACGAGCAGTACTTC.

This clonotype showed up many times. The chain joins TRBV2 to TRBJ2-7; possible D gene TRBD2, 6 bases. V shed 4 bases and J shed 7 bases, with 14 bases lying between them. This CDR3 comprises 13 residues. Germline V CDR1 and CDR2: SNHLY, FYNNEI. CDR3 in amino acids: CASSVIGGGEQYF. The CDR3 DNA follows: TGTGCCAGCAGTGTGATCGGGGGTGGGGAGCAGTACTTC.

This CDR3 reads CSARDGGQNTGELFF. The CDR3 DNA reads TGCAGTGCTAGAGATGGGGGACAGAACACCGGGGAGCTGTTTTTT. The V gene is TRBV20-1, the J gene TRBJ2-2, with D possibly matching TRBD1 (6 bases). Trimming took 0 bases from V and 1 from J, leaving 9 bases between them. CDR1 and CDR2 from the germline V gene are DFQATT and SNEGSKA (reference sequence). The CDR3 is made up of 15 amino acids.

This chain links TRBV5-6 with TRBJ1-1; TRBD1 is a possible D gene (5 bases). CDR1 is SGHDT and CDR2 is YYEEEE in the germline V gene. The germline V and J ends were trimmed by 3 bases and 1 base, with 10 bases remaining between them. The CDR3 is 14 residues long. CDR3 coding DNA: TGTGCCAGCAGCTGGGGGTTGGGGAACACTGAAGCTTTCTTT. Translating gives CASSWGLGNTEAFF.

This clonotype appeared many times. The V and J genes are TRBV2 and TRBJ1-5; maybe TRBD1 (6 bases). Germline CDR1 SNHLY, CDR2 FYNNEI. Trimming pared 8 bases from V and 5 bases from J, leaving 16 bases between. The CDR3 sequence is 14 residues long. The chain's CDR3 is CASAGGQLYQPQHF. In nucleotides, the CDR3 is TGTGCCAGCGCAGGCGGACAGCTCTATCAGCCCCAGCATTTT.

This clonotype has just a few counts. The chain has TRBV7-9 and TRBJ1-2; 7 bases line up with TRBD1. The V and J ends lost 10 bases and 3 bases, in that order; junction bases with no gene match: 8. This CDR3 spans 13 amino acids. CDR1 SEHNR and CDR2 FQNEAQ come from the germline V gene (reference sequence). CDR3 sequence reads: CATSGQKDYGYTF. The CDR3 DNA sequence: TGTGCCACCTCGGGACAGAAAGACTATGGCTACACCTTC.

The gene calls are TRBV2 and TRBJ2-7; 12 positions match TRBD1. V was pared by 6 bases and J by 4 bases, with 19 bases of the junction left unmatched. CDR3 size: 19 residues. The V gene's germline CDR1 is SNHLY and CDR2 FYNNEI. The CDR3 sequence: CASSAPGTGGLRVLYEQYF. The CDR3 bases are TGTGCCAGCAGCGCACCCGGGACAGGGGGCCTACGAGTACTTTACGAGCAGTACTTC.

This clonotype was seen many times. The chain carries TRBV11-2 and TRBJ2-2, with 7 bases lining up with TRBD1. CDR1 and CDR2 (germline): SGHAT, FQNNGV. V lost 8 bases to trimming and J lost 4 bases; unmatched junction nucleotides: 10. CDR3 length: 15 amino acids. The CDR3 coding sequence is TGTGCCAGCCCGGTAGGGACAGCTTCCACCGGGGAGCTGTTTTTT. Translated, it gives CASPVGTASTGELFF.

This clonotype was detected only a few times. In DNA form, the CDR3 reads TGCAGTGCTGAGACGGGGGAACAAGAGACCCAGTACTTC. Its translation is CSAETGEQETQYF. This chain uses TRBV20-1 with TRBJ2-5, with a possible D match to TRBD2 (6 bases). V was clipped by 5 bases and J by 2 bases, with 12 bases between them. This CDR3 region has 13 residues. Germline loops: CDR1 DFQATT, CDR2 SNEGSKA (reference sequence).

The rearrangement uses TRBV5-5 and TRBJ2-5; 7 bases map to TRBD2. The CDR3 contains 14 residues. Germline values: CDR1 SGHKS, CDR2 YYEKEE (reference sequence). J lost 2 bases, V lost 6 bases, and 7 bases had no gene match. In DNA, the CDR3 is TGTGCCAGCATGCGGGAGCCTAATCAAGAGACCCAGTACTTC. It yields the protein CASMREPNQETQYF.

The chain has TRBV20-1 and TRBJ1-2; D gene uncertain. Germline CDR1 reads DFQATT; CDR2 reads SNEGSKA (reference sequence). The length of the CDR3 is 12 residues. V lost 2 bases and J 6 bases, leaving 10 bases between the germline ends. CDR3 sequence: CSARRQDNGYTF. In DNA form, the CDR3 reads TGCAGTGCTAGACGTCAGGATAATGGCTACACCTTC.